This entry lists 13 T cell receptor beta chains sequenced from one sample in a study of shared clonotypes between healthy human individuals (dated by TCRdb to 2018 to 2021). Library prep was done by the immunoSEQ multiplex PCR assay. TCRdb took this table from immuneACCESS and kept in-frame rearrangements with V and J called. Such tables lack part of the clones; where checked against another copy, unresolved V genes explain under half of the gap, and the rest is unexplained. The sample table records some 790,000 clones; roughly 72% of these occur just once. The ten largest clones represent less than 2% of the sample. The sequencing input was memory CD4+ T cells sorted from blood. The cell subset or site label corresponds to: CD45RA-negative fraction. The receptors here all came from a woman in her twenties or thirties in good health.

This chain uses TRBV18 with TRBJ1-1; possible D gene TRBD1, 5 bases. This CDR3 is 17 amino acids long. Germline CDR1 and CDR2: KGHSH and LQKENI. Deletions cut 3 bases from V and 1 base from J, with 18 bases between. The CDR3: CASSPVGKGPGNTEAFF. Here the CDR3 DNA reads TGTGCCAGCTCACCCGTCGGCAAGGGGCCGGGGAACACTGAAGCTTTCTTT.

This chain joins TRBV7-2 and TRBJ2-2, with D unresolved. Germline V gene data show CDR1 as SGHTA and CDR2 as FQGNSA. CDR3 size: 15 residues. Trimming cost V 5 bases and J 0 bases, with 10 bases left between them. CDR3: CASSTQLANTGELFF. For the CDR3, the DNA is TGTGCCAGCAGCACACAGCTGGCGAACACCGGGGAGCTGTTTTTT.

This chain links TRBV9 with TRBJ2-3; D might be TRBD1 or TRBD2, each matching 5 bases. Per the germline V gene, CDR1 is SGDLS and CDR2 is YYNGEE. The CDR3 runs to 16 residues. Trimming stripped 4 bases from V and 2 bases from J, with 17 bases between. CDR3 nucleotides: TGTGCCAGCAGCCTCGGGGCTAGCCGCAACACAGATACGCAGTATTTT. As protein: CASSLGASRNTDTQYF. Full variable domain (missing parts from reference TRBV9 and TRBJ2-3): DSGVTQTPKHLITATGQRVTLRCSPRSGDLSVYWYQQSLDQGLQFLIQYYNGEERAKGNILERFSAQQFPDLHSELNLSSLELGDSALYFCASSLGASRNTDTQYFGPGTRLTVL.

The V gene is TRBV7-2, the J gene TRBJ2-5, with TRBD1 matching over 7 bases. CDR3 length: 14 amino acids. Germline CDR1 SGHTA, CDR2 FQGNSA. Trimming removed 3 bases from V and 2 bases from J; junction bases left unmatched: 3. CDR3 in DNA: TGTGCCAGCAGCTTGGGCAGGGGGCAAGAGACCCAGTACTTC. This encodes CASSLGRGQETQYF.

CDR3 amino acids: CASSADRGRYEQYF. In nucleotides, the CDR3 is TGTGCCAGCAGCGCGGACAGGGGGCGGTACGAGCAGTACTTC. The genes are TRBV5-6 and TRBJ2-7; 11 positions match TRBD1. Germline V gives CDR1 SGHDT, CDR2 YYEEEE. V shed 4 bases, J shed 4 bases, and the junction held 4 bases outside the gene matches. This CDR3 is 14 amino acids long. The whole variable domain, filled in from reference TRBV5-6 and TRBJ2-7, reads DAGVTQSPTHLIKTRGQQVTLRCSPKSGHDTVSWYQQALGQGPQFIFQYYEEEERQRGNFPDRFSGHQFPNYSSELNVNALLLGDSALYLCASSADRGRYEQYFGPGTRLTVT.

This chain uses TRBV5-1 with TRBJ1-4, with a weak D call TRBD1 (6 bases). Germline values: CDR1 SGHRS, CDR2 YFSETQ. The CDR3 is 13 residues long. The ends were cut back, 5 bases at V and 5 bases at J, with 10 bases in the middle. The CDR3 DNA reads TGCGCCAGCAGTTTCACAGGGAATGAAAAACTGTTTTTT. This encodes CASSFTGNEKLFF.

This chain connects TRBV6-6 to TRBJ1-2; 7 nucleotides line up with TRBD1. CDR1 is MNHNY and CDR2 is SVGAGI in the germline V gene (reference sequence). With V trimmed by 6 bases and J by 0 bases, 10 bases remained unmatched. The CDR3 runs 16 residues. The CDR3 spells CASRRNRGAANYGYTF. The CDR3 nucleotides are TGTGCCAGCAGAAGGAACAGGGGCGCCGCTAACTATGGCTACACCTTC.

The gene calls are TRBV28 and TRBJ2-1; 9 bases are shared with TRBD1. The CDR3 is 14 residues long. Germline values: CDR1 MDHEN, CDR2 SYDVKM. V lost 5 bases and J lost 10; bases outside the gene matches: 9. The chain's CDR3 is CASSRRDRDGEQFF. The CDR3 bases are TGTGCCAGCAGTCGCCGGGACAGGGATGGGGAGCAGTTCTTC.

For the CDR3, the DNA is TGTGCCAGCAGCCAAGATCGGGGCAGGTCGAACTATGGCTACACCTTC. Translated, it gives CASSQDRGRSNYGYTF. The chain has TRBV4-2 and TRBJ1-2; a weak D match, TRBD1 (5 bases). This CDR3 spans 16 amino acids. The V gene's germline CDR1 is LGHNA and CDR2 YNFKEQ. V was clipped by 0 bases and J by 2 bases, with 13 bases between them.

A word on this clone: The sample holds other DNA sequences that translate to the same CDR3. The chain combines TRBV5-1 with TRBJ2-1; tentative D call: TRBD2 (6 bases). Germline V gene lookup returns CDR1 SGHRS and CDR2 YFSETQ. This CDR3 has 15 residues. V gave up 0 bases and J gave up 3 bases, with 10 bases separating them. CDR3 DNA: TGCGCCAGCAGCTTGGATTCCGGGAGCTACAATGAGCAGTTCTTC. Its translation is CASSLDSGSYNEQFF. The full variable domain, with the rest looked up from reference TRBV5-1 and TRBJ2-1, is KAGVTQTPRYLIKTRGQQVTLSCSPISGHRSVSWYQQTPGQGLQFLFEYFSETQRNKGNFPGRFSGRQFSNSRSEMNVSTLELGDSALYLCASSLDSGSYNEQFFGPGTRLTVL.

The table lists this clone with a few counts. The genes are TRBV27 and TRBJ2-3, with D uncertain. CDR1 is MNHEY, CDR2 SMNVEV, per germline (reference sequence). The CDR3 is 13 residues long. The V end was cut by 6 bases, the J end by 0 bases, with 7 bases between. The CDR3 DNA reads TGTGCCAGCAGACCCCTGAGCACAGATACGCAGTATTTT. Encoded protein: CASRPLSTDTQYF.

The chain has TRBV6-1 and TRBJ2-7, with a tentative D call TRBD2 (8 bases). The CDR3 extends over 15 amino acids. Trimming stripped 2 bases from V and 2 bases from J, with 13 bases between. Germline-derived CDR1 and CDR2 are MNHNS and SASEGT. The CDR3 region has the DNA TGTGCCAGCAGTGAAACGGGAGGGGGCCCCTACGAGCAGTACTTC. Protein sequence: CASSETGGGPYEQYF.

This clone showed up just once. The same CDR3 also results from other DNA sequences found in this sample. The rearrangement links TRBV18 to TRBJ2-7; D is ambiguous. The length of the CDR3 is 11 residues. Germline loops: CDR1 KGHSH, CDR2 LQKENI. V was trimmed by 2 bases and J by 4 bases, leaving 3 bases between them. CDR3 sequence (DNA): TGTGCCAGCTCACCAGGGTACGAGCAGTACTTC. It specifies CASSPGYEQYF.